Sequencing of this T cell receptor beta chain was carried out in a study of T cells in localized non-small cell lung cancer. Study findings and constraints: In adjacent lung, a median around 52 of the top 100 tumor clones were found.

Produced via immunoSEQ multiplex PCR; TCRdb's table is partial and in-frame only. This sample carries about 14,000 clones, about 92% of them seen once, and the ten largest clones take more than 2.5%. Comment on this clone: Its antigen is as yet unknown.

Looked up from germline, CDR1 is LGHNA and CDR2 is YSLEER. The CDR3 spans 15 residues. With 1 base removed from V and 1 base from J, the gap between germline ends came to 11 bases. The material sequenced was peripheral blood mononuclear cells, taken before any cancer treatment. The V call is TRBV4-3, the J call TRBJ2-7; D gene unclear. The receptor was derived from a man aged 35 to 69 with stage III lung adenocarcinoma. The CDR3 region has the DNA TGCGCCAGCAGCCAAGCTTTCGGATCTTCCTACGAGCAGTACTTC. It codes for CASSQAFGSSYEQYF.